This T cell receptor (beta chain) came from a study of cytomegalovirus exposure and HLA in healthy donors. On the study more broadly: The Caucasian-associated ancestry cluster contained 65% to 85% of the approximately 390 genotyped donors. Study-level points and caveats: Generally TCR sequences proved uncommon, though certain public TCRs appeared in numerous donors. It was assumed in the presence/absence analyses that sequencing depth was roughly uniform across donors.

On this clone itself: Its specificity is unknown.

The CDR3 is made up of 13 amino acids. CDR1 is GTSNPN, CDR2 SVGIG, per germline (reference sequence). Trimming pared 5 bases from V and 8 bases from J, leaving 15 bases between. This PCR relied on a set of 60 Vbeta primers and 13 Jbeta primers. Assay: immunoSEQ multiplex PCR; the TCRdb copy retains only in-frame clones and omits some. Among over 110,000 clones, 60% to 80% were seen once, and the ten largest hold more than 0.85%. Sequenced material: PBMCs. The TCR comes from a man younger than 35 in good health and CMV-seronegative. The chain recombines TRBV30 with TRBJ1-4, with D tentatively TRBD1 (6 bases). The CDR3 nucleotides are TGTGCCTGGCGTTCACAGGGATGGGAAAAACTGTTTTTT. It encodes CAWRSQGWEKLFF. The whole variable domain, remainder taken from reference TRBV30 and TRBJ1-4, is SQTIHQWPATLVQPVGSPLSLECTVEGTSNPNLYWYRQAAGRGLQLLFYSVGIGQISSEVPQNLSASRPQDRQFILSSKKLLLSDSGFYLCAWRSQGWEKLFFGSGTQLSVL.